These T cell receptor beta chains were read from a single sample in a study of long-term antiretroviral therapy in people with HIV. Profiling relied on immunoSEQ multiplex PCR, and the TCRdb table lists in-frame clones only, not all of them. The table records about 33,000 clones, over 70% of them present only once. The sample here was unsorted PBMCs, taken 3.1 years after starting antiretroviral therapy. The receptors stem from a woman aged 50 to 60 with HIV. Both conserved end residues are trimmed from each CDR3.

V: TRBV5-1
length: 13
CDR3: ASSGGSYGANVLT

V: TRBV11-2
length: 13
CDR3: ASSLGQDSGNTIY

V: TRBV9
length: 14
CDR3: ASSVAGGQSGNTIY

V: TRBV5-1
length: 13
CDR3: ASSFTSGGKETQY

V: TRBV27
length: 17
CDR3: ASSLYGGGRGSYNSPLH

V: TRBV5-1
length: 11
CDR3: ATKWDREGEQY

V: TRBV6-5
length: 11
CDR3: ASSYMRTGELF

V: TRBV5-1
length: 12
CDR3: ASSLGGYQETQY

V: TRBV30
length: 13
CDR3: AWSVGQGARDEQY

V: TRBV27
length: 13
CDR3: ASSRIAGVDGELF

V: TRBV5-6
length: 13
CDR3: ASSSGTGSADTQY

V: TRBV12-1
length: 14
CDR3: ASLEAGAATNEKLF

V: TRBV29-1
length: 10
CDR3: SVGQGGVEQY

V: TRBV6-4
length: 13
CDR3: ASRHRGRPVNIQY

V: TRBV7-3
length: 11
CDR3: ASSLNPTAGQY

V: TRBV5-6
length: 16
CDR3: ASSSLSGTSTGVYGYT

V: TRBV7-9
length: 10
CDR3: ASSPGTSGYT

V: TRBV6-1
length: 9
CDR3: ASSSYGELF

V: TRBV6-1
length: 12
CDR3: ASSEQGGNQPQH

V: TRBV6-5
length: 13
CDR3: ASSTRRTGLIGYT

V: TRBV21-1
length: 14
CDR3: ASRERQDEFLYEQY

V: TRBV5-1
length: 11
CDR3: ASSFLQNTEAF

V: TRBV7-8
length: 14
CDR3: ASSPMGGGAYNEQF

V: TRBV7-9
length: 13
CDR3: ASSPKGTGNQPQH

V: TRBV7-9
length: 17
CDR3: ASSKRDNLLAGLTDTQY

V: TRBV30
length: 12
CDR3: AWSARTGGNEQF

V: TRBV5-4
length: 10
CDR3: ASSSRGGTQY

V: TRBV7-9
length: 13
CDR3: ASSLAGGSTDTQY

V: TRBV6-4
length: 12
CDR3: ASTRDSDTGELL

V: TRBV30
length: 12
CDR3: AWSLGLAEETQY

V: TRBV18
length: 12
CDR3: ASSQYRDNSPLH

V: TRBV5-1
length: 13
CDR3: ASSDRDRLSYGYT